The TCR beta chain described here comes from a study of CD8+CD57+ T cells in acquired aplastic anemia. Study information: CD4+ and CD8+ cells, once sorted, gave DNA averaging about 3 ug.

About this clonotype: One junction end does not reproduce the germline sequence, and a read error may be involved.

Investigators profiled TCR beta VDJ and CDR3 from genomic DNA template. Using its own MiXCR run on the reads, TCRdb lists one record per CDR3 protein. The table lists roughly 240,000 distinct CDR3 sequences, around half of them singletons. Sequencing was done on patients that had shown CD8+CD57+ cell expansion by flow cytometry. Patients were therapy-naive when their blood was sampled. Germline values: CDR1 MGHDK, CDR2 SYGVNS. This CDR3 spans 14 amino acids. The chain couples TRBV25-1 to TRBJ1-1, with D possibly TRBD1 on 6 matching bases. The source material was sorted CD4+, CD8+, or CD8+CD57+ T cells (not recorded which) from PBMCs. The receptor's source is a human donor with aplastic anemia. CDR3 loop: CASSESGTRVKAFF. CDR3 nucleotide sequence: TGTGCCAGCAGCGAATCCGGGACAAGGGTTAAAGCTTTCTTT. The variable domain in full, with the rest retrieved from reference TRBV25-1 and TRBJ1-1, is EADIYQTPRYLVIGTGKKITLECSQTMGHDKMYWYQQDPGMELHLIHYSYGVNSTEKGDLSSESTVSRIRTEHFPLTLESARPSHTSQYLCASSESGTRVKAFFGQGTRLTVV.